This TCR beta chain was documented in a study of cytomegalovirus exposure and HLA in healthy donors. PCR primers comprised 60 Vbeta and 13 Jbeta primers. The protocol was immunoSEQ multiplex PCR, while the TCRdb copy is restricted to in-frame clones and leaves out a portion. This sample has some 170,000 clones, with 75% to 85% found just once. Germline values: CDR1 SGHTA, CDR2 FQGNSA. Trimming left V 3 bases short and J 7 bases short, with 9 bases between. The CDR3 sequence is 12 residues long. The source material was PBMCs. The receptor was isolated from a woman aged 18-30 years in good health and CMV-seropositive. The J gene is TRBJ1-2, the V gene TRBV7-2, with a tentative D call TRBD1 (5 bases). The CDR3: CASSLDQGGYTF. DNA for the CDR3: TGTGCCAGCAGCTTGGACCAGGGTGGCTACACCTTC.